These 25 T cell receptor beta chains came from one sample sequenced in a study. In TCRdb, the RT-PCR reads were re-called with MiXCR into one record per CDR3 protein. The data hold approximately 720,000 distinct CDR3 sequences, with 12% to 15% observed a single time. Sequenced: memory CD4+ T cells from blood. These receptors came from a female donor in good health, serving as a healthy control.

Worth noting for this clonotype: This may come from a read error, since a much larger clone is one base off. The rearrangement uses TRBV10-3 and TRBJ2-3; D may be TRBD2 (6 bases). V was cut by 8 bases and J by 4 bases, with 19 bases left in between. Per germline, CDR1 ENHRY and CDR2 SYGVKD. The CDR3 is made up of 15 amino acids. CDR3 protein: CAIGVAAVVADTQYF. The CDR3 DNA is TGTGCCATCGGGGTAGCGGCAGTCGTGGCAGATACGCAGTATTTT.

This clonotype was seen repeatedly, ten times or more. The chain uses TRBV12-3 or TRBV12-4 and TRBJ2-3, with D unclear. The CDR3 extends over 12 amino acids. With 5 bases removed from V and 6 bases from J, the gap between germline ends came to 9 bases. CDR3 bases: TGTGCCAGCAGTCGCCTATCTGATACGCAGTATTTT. Amino acid sequence: CASSRLSDTQYF.

This clonotype was detected a few times. The chain employs TRBV27 and TRBJ1-1, with 8 bases fitting TRBD1. The length of the CDR3 is 18 residues. CDR1 MNHEY and CDR2 SMNVEV come from the germline V gene (reference sequence). Trimming at V came to 7 bases and at J to 6 bases, leaving 22 bases not matched to a gene. The CDR3 region has the DNA TGTGCCAGCAATTACCAACAGGGGGTTCCTCCCGGGGGTCCTGAAGCTTTCTTT. Protein: CASNYQQGVPPGGPEAFF.

This clonotype was recorded a few times. The chain couples TRBV20-1 to TRBJ2-7; 8 positions match TRBD2. V lost 1 base and J lost 3; bases outside the gene matches: 5. CDR1 is DFQATT and CDR2 is SNEGSKA in the germline V gene (reference sequence). CDR3 length equals 14 residues. CDR3 coding DNA: TGCAGTGCTAGAGGCGGGGGGCACTTCTACGAGCAGTACTTC. Translated: CSARGGGHFYEQYF.

This chain links TRBV9 with TRBJ2-2, with 9 bases identical to TRBD2. The CDR3 length is 17 residues. Germline V CDR1 and CDR2: SGDLS, YYNGEE. The V segment lost 1 base and the J segment 7 bases; nucleotides outside the gene matches: 11. CDR3 residues: CASSVSAAGGRSGELFF. The CDR3 DNA is TGTGCCAGCAGCGTATCGGCTGCGGGAGGGCGGAGCGGGGAGCTGTTTTTT.

This chain uses TRBV6-2 or TRBV6-3 with TRBJ2-6; D is undetermined. Per the germline V gene, CDR1 is MNHEY and CDR2 is SVGEGT. V was cut by 6 bases and J by 2 bases, with 11 bases left in between. This CDR3 has 15 residues. CDR3 in amino acids: CASRTPGAGANVLTF. The CDR3 coding sequence is TGTGCCAGCAGAACCCCAGGCGCTGGGGCCAACGTCCTGACTTTC.

This clonotype was picked up a small number of times. The chain employs TRBV6-2 or TRBV6-3 and TRBJ2-7; possibly TRBD1 for D (6 bases). Trimming shortened V by 7 bases and J by 2 bases, and 18 bases separated the two germline ends. The CDR3 runs 15 residues. The V gene's germline CDR1 is MNHEY and CDR2 SVGEGT. The CDR3 spells CASTLGGRRTYEQYF. The DNA for the CDR3 is TGTGCCAGCACCTTAGGGGGTCGGCGAACCTACGAGCAGTACTTC.

This clonotype has a handful of counts. The V call is TRBV20-1, the J call TRBJ2-1; TRBD1 is a possible D gene (6 bases). The CDR3 contains 18 residues. Trimming removed 0 bases at V and 0 bases at J, with 18 bases between. The germline gives CDR1 DFQATT, CDR2 SNEGSKA (reference sequence). The CDR3 is CSARDLEKDSYSYNEQFF. The CDR3 DNA is TGCAGTGCTAGAGACCTCGAAAAGGACAGTTACTCCTACAATGAGCAGTTCTTC.

The chain joins TRBV7-2 to TRBJ1-5; no firm D call. The CDR3 is 15 amino acids. Germline assignment: CDR1 SGHTA and CDR2 FQGNSA. V lost 1 base to trimming and J lost 6 bases, with 13 bases between them. CDR3: CASSLESGFSQPQHF. CDR3 nucleotide sequence: TGTGCCAGCAGCTTAGAATCAGGTTTCAGTCAGCCCCAGCATTTT.

This clonotype appeared many times. The V call is TRBV6-5, the J call TRBJ1-5; D not certain. Germline assignment: CDR1 MNHEY and CDR2 SVGAGI. Trimming removed 6 bases from V and 3 bases from J, with 9 bases in between. The CDR3 is made up of 13 amino acids. CDR3 bases: TGTGCCAGCAGCCACGGGGTCAATCAGCCCCAGCATTTT. Amino acids: CASSHGVNQPQHF.

This clonotype appeared a few times. The gene calls are TRBV5-6 and TRBJ1-1, with D perhaps TRBD1 (5 bases). V was shortened by 0 bases and J by 0 bases, with 12 bases between the two germline ends. CDR1 and CDR2 (germline): SGHDT, YYEEEE. The CDR3 extends over 16 amino acids. In DNA, the CDR3 is TGTGCCAGCAGCTTGGAAAGGGGCCTTATGAACACTGAAGCTTTCTTT. This gives the protein CASSLERGLMNTEAFF.

In its sample, this clonotype was seen a few times. The rearrangement uses TRBV10-3 and TRBJ1-1, with 7 bases that match TRBD1. The germline CDR1 and CDR2 sequences are ENHRY and SYGVKD. The CDR3 length is 14 residues. V trimming: 6 bases; J trimming: 3 bases; junction bases outside the gene matches: 7. The CDR3 bases are TGTGCCATCAGCCTGGACAGGAGTGACACTGAAGCTTTCTTT. Amino acid sequence: CAISLDRSDTEAFF.

This clonotype was picked up many times. The CDR3 nucleotides read TGTGCCAGCAGGCCCACGGGCAACAATGAGCAGTTCTTC. Translating it yields CASRPTGNNEQFF. This chain joins TRBV3-1 and TRBJ2-1; D not certain. CDR1 LGHDT and CDR2 YNNKEL come from the germline V gene (reference sequence). The CDR3 has 13 amino acids. The ends were cut back, 6 bases at V and 5 bases at J, with 11 bases in the middle.

This chain uses TRBV20-1 with TRBJ2-7; tentatively, D is TRBD1 or TRBD2 (5 bases each). The V and J ends lost 4 bases and 1 base respectively, with 11 bases between them. This CDR3 comprises 13 residues. Germline V lookup: CDR1 DFQATT, CDR2 SNEGSKA (reference sequence). For the CDR3, the DNA is TGCAGTGCTACTCCCGGGACGTCCTACGAGCAGTACTTC. Translated: CSATPGTSYEQYF.

V gene TRBV5-6 combines with J gene TRBJ2-1; D might be TRBD1 (6 bases). Germline lookup yields CDR1 SGHDT and CDR2 YYEEEE. Trimming took off 5 bases at V and 9 bases at J, with 15 bases between the two ends. The CDR3 contains 13 residues. This chain's CDR3 is CASRRTELGEQFF. The CDR3, as DNA: TGTGCCAGCAGACGGACAGAGCTTGGTGAGCAGTTCTTC.

In this sample, this clonotype turned up a few times. One junction end disagrees with the germline gene, perhaps due to a read error. The CDR3 reads CASVDGPLF. As DNA, the CDR3 is TGTGCCAGCGTAGACGGCCCCCTGTTT. The chain joins TRBV12-3 or TRBV12-4 to TRBJ1-1, with D uncertain. This CDR3 region has 9 residues.

This clonotype was found many times. J is TRBJ1-1 and V is TRBV7-2; 8 bases align to TRBD1. The J segment lost 0 bases and the V segment lost 7 bases, leaving 7 bases of the junction unmatched. This CDR3 is built from 15 residues. Per the germline V gene, CDR1 is SGHTA and CDR2 is FQGNSA. CDR3 sequence: CASKGTGGMNTEAFF. For the CDR3, the DNA is TGTGCCAGCAAGGGGACAGGCGGCATGAACACTGAAGCTTTCTTT. The whole variable domain, remainder taken from reference TRBV7-2 and TRBJ1-1, is GAGVSQSPSNKVTEKGKDVELRCDPISGHTALYWYRQSLGQGLEFLIYFQGNSAPDKSGLPSDRFSAERTGGSVSTLTIQRTQQEDSAVYLCASKGTGGMNTEAFFGQGTRLTVV.

The table lists this clonotype with many counts. This chain links TRBV29-1 with TRBJ1-2; unclear D gene. This CDR3 has 14 amino acids. From germline, CDR1 is SQVTM and CDR2 ANQGSEA. V dropped 1 base and J dropped 2 bases, with 11 bases sitting between them. CDR3 in amino acids: CSVEVGARNYGYTF. CDR3 coding DNA: TGCAGCGTTGAAGTGGGAGCCCGGAACTATGGCTACACCTTC.

This clonotype occurred a few times. The chain combines TRBV27 with TRBJ1-2; tentative D call: TRBD1 (6 bases). Trimming stripped 7 bases from V and 0 bases from J, with 18 bases between. Looked up from germline, CDR1 is MNHEY and CDR2 is SMNVEV (reference sequence). The CDR3 is 16 residues long. CDR3 in amino acids: CASTTRQAQSNYGYTF. CDR3 nucleotides: TGTGCCAGCACCACCCGACAGGCACAATCTAACTATGGCTACACCTTC.

This clonotype was counted ten times or more. This chain links TRBV7-2 with TRBJ2-1; TRBD2 is a possible D gene (7 bases). CDR3 length equals 15 residues. In germline, CDR1 is SGHTA, CDR2 FQGNSA. V lost 6 bases and J 5 bases, leaving 17 bases between the germline ends. CDR3: CASRIPGGMDNEQFF. The CDR3 DNA reads as TGTGCCAGCAGGATCCCGGGGGGCATGGACAATGAGCAGTTCTTC.

At least ten counts were recorded for this clonotype. This chain uses TRBV12-3 or TRBV12-4 with TRBJ2-3; 8 nucleotides agree with TRBD2. The CDR3 length is 11 residues. Germline trimming cut 4 bases from V and 9 bases from J; bases unmatched to any gene: 0. The CDR3: CASSSSGTQYF. The CDR3 DNA follows: TGTGCCAGCAGTTCTAGCGGGACGCAGTATTTT.

The V gene is TRBV5-6, the J gene TRBJ1-2, with a weak D call TRBD1 (5 bases). Trimming took off 0 bases at V and 13 bases at J, with 16 bases between the two ends. Germline CDR1 reads SGHDT; CDR2 reads YYEEEE. The CDR3 spans 13 residues. The CDR3 region has the DNA TGTGCCAGCAGCTTGGATGGGACGGAACTCCTCACCTTC. It translates to CASSLDGTELLTF.

Comments on this clonotype: A much bigger clone sits one base away, suggesting this may be a read error. V and J are TRBV4-2 and TRBJ2-5; D is unresolved. The ends were cut back, 1 base at V and 0 bases at J, with 6 bases in the middle. The CDR3 totals 14 residues. CDR1 and CDR2 (germline): LGHNA, YNFKEQ. The CDR3 DNA reads TGTGCCAGCAGCCAAGGGGGATACCAAGAGACCCAGTACTTC. Residues: CASSQGGYQETQYF.

This rearrangement joins TRBV7-9 to TRBJ1-2, with a weak D call TRBD1 (5 bases). Germline V gene sequence: CDR1 SEHNR, CDR2 FQNEAQ (reference sequence). Trimming pared 5 bases from V and 11 bases from J, leaving 21 bases between. The CDR3 extends over 14 amino acids. The CDR3 protein is CASSPSGTEGSYTF. The CDR3 coding sequence is TGTGCCAGCAGCCCGTCCGGGACGGAGGGATCTTACACCTTC.

This clonotype was detected a few times. The gene calls are TRBV7-2 and TRBJ2-6; no reliable D call. The length of the CDR3 is 14 residues. Germline V lookup: CDR1 SGHTA, CDR2 FQGNSA. V was cut by 5 bases and J by 0 bases, with 5 bases left in between. CDR3 bases: TGTGCCAGCAGCGACAACTCTGGGGCCAACGTCCTGACTTTC. Protein sequence: CASSDNSGANVLTF. Combining the CDR3 with reference TRBV7-2 and TRBJ2-6 gives the whole variable domain GAGVSQSPSNKVTEKGKDVELRCDPISGHTALYWYRQSLGQGLEFLIYFQGNSAPDKSGLPSDRFSAERTGGSVSTLTIQRTQQEDSAVYLCASSDNSGANVLTFGAGSRLTVL.